This T cell receptor beta chain emerged from a study of T cell responses to AZD1222 COVID-19 vaccine. Study-level findings and limits: Unmutated regions of variants are reportedly targeted by nearly half of spike-specific TCRs.

This clone was counted a few times. Its antigen is not known. Repertoires were generated with immunoSEQ multiplex PCR, while TCRdb's copy carries only in-frame clones and drops some. The sample yields approximately 70,000 clones, about 87% seen once. CDR1 is SNHLY and CDR2 is FYNNEI in the germline V gene. The CDR3 length is 14 residues. V lost 6 bases, J lost 7 bases, and 18 bases lay in between. The material was peripheral blood, obtained 28 days after the second dose of the MenACWY control vaccine. This TCR was recovered from an adult who received the MenACWY meningococcal vaccine as a control. The V gene is TRBV2, the J gene TRBJ1-2, with a tentative D call TRBD1 (5 bases). CDR3 nucleotides: TGTGCCAGCAGCGCGCAATCGACAGTCGGTGGCTACACCTTC. Protein sequence: CASSAQSTVGGYTF.